The T cell receptor beta chain under discussion was sequenced for a study of blood T cell repertoires in COVID-19. Study information: Donors in the United States, Italy and Spain gave samples during acute or convalescent COVID-19. PBMCs, B-cell-depleted T cells, or T cells provided the cDNA or gDNA that made up the material.

With 3 bases removed from V and 5 bases from J, the gap between germline ends came to 11 bases. The CDR3 is 14 residues long. The germline V gene encodes CDR1 SGHAT and CDR2 FQNNGV. The protocol was immunoSEQ multiplex PCR, while the TCRdb copy is restricted to in-frame clones and leaves out a portion. The table records 70,000 or so clones, more than 70% of them present only once. The chain is built from TRBV11-2 and TRBJ1-5; D might be TRBD1 (6 bases). Sequencing used peripheral blood. The sequence was collected from a human donor in a cohort sampled during active COVID-19. DNA of the CDR3: TGTGCCAGCAGCTTGGCGGGGGCGGATCAGCCCCAGCATTTT. It encodes CASSLAGADQPQHF.